This T cell receptor beta chain was observed in a study of CD8+CD57+ T cells in acquired aplastic anemia (dated by TCRdb to between 2018 and 2020). About the investigation overall: DNA extracted from sorted CD4+ and CD8+ cells had a mean of about 3.2 ug, with a range of roughly 0.2 to 27.4 ug. Mean read counts for healthy donor samples were about 10.8 million for CD4+ cells and 11 million to 14 million for CD8+ cells. What the authors observed across the whole study: CD8+ Simpson's diversity did not differ significantly between patients and healthy controls (P=0.060). About 28 CD8+ CDR3 sequences were found in both patients and controls but appeared to be highly expressed in patients and within the immunodominant clones of the patients.

The study deep-sequenced TCR repertoires of sorted CD4+ and CD8+ blood T cells from severe aplastic anemia patients and healthy subjects. Ficoll-Paque density gradient centrifugation was used to isolate peripheral blood mononuclear cells. Before DNA extraction, CD4+ and CD8+ T cells were sorted by FACS or by magnetic beads. A remark on this clonotype: The antigen this receptor binds is unknown. No much larger clone is present one base from it, and per-base qualities are unavailable.

Genomic DNA was used as template for profiling of TCR beta VDJ combinations and CDR3 sequences. An Illumina HiSeq 2000 was the platform used for TCR repertoire sequencing. The study's processing was this. TRBV/TRBJ rearrangement plots, CDR3 size and DJ length profiles, and Simpson's diversity index were used to assess repertoires. The most abundant DNA sequence in the deep sequencing data was taken as the immunodominant clone. CDR3 amino acid sequences were screened for sharing across subjects and compared with published repertoires and the VDJdb database. The public sequencing data were trimmed at Q25 with fastp and processed into clonotypes with MiXCR by TCRdb, which kept only in-frame beta chains. Every distinct CDR3 protein forms one entry, paired with its most common genes and DNA. The V and J calls follow TCRdb's processing rather than the paper's. The table for this sample lists about 170,000 distinct CDR3 sequences; under 75% of them were counted only once. 45% of the sample is in the top ten clones.

Including cysteine and phenylalanine, the CDR3 has 15 amino acids. Only CDR3 DNA is held: 45 bases, read in frame from base 1. V loses 9 bases at its end and J loses 2 bases; junction bases beyond the gene matches: 8. For CDR1 and CDR2, the germline V gene lists ENHRY and SYGVKD. This TCR derives from a human donor in good health. The rearrangement joined TRBV10-3 to TRBJ2-7; 12 bases in the junction line up with TRBD2. Specimen: sorted CD4+, CD8+, or CD8+CD57+ T cells (not recorded which) from PBMCs. The CDR3 has the sequence CAITTSGGQTYEQYF. The nucleotide sequence is TGTGCCATAACGACTAGCGGGGGACAAACCTACGAGCAGTACTTC.